The clone carrying this T cell receptor (beta chain) was seen once. Sequencing used immunoSEQ multiplex PCR; TCRdb keeps in-frame clones, though not all of them. The table has tens of thousands of clones, roughly nine tenths seen once. The data were taken from a study of OX40 agonist ivuxolimab in advanced cancers. The CDR3 is made up of 13 amino acids. Trimming removed 2 bases from V and 5 bases from J, with 10 bases in between. CDR1 is KGHSH and CDR2 is LQKENI in the germline V gene. The sample here was CD4+ or CD8+ T cells sorted from blood, taken in a trial of the OX40 agonist ivuxolimab. This receptor was taken from an adult with an advanced solid tumor such as melanoma, head and neck, liver or kidney cancer. The gene calls are TRBV18 and TRBJ2-7; tentatively, D is TRBD1 or TRBD2 (5 bases each). This CDR3 is CASSPGTSDEQYF. In DNA form, the CDR3 reads TGTGCCAGCTCACCAGGGACCTCTGACGAGCAGTACTTC.